This entry lists 8 T cell receptor beta chains sequenced from one sample in a study of shared clonotypes between healthy human individuals (dated by TCRdb to the early 2020s). Preparation of the library involved the immunoSEQ multiplex PCR assay. TCRdb took this table from immuneACCESS and kept in-frame rearrangements with V and J called. Such tables lack part of the clones; where checked against another copy, unresolved V genes explain under half of the gap, and the rest is unexplained. Across this sample there are 1.6 million or so clones, with around 95% seen only once. The ten largest account for about 1.2% of the sample. Sequencing used naive CD4+ T cells sorted from blood. In light of the paper, this sample's cell subset or site label describes: CD45RA+ positively selected. These receptors came from a man aged 25-40 years in good health.

V usage is TRBV11-2 and J usage is TRBJ2-1, with 7 bases fitting TRBD2. The J segment lost 8 bases and the V segment lost 5 bases, leaving 9 bases of the junction unmatched. CDR1 is SGHAT and CDR2 is FQNNGV in the germline V gene. This CDR3 spans 14 amino acids. Here the CDR3 DNA reads TGTGCCAGCAGCCAAACCGGACTAGTCGATGAGCAGTTCTTC. It yields the protein CASSQTGLVDEQFF.

V and J are TRBV4-1 and TRBJ1-2; perhaps TRBD1 as D (6 bases). V was cut by 3 bases and J by 2 bases, with 10 bases left in between. The V gene's germline CDR1 is MGHRA and CDR2 YSYEKL. This CDR3 region has 14 residues. CDR3 sequence (DNA): TGCGCCAGCAGCCATGGACAGCTCAACTATGGCTACACCTTC. Amino acid sequence: CASSHGQLNYGYTF.

V gene TRBV10-3 combines with J gene TRBJ2-2; TRBD2 matches 13 bases. There are 15 residues in the CDR3. Germline values: CDR1 ENHRY, CDR2 SYGVKD. J was trimmed by 0 bases and V by 8 bases; bases with no gene match: 0. As DNA, the CDR3 is TGTGCCATCGGACTAGCGGGGGCGAACACCGGGGAGCTGTTTTTT. This translates into CAIGLAGANTGELFF.

The chain combines TRBV18 with TRBJ1-3; D is undetermined. The germline V and J ends were trimmed by 4 bases and 0 bases, with 4 bases remaining between them. Germline values: CDR1 KGHSH, CDR2 LQKENI. The CDR3 sequence is 13 residues long. CDR3 nucleotides: TGTGCCAGCTCACGGAGCTCTGGAAACACCATATATTTT. It codes for CASSRSSGNTIYF.

This chain's CDR3 is CASSAELPSGANTGELFF. The CDR3 nucleotides read TGTGCCAGCAGCGCAGAGCTACCTAGCGGTGCGAACACCGGGGAGCTGTTTTTT. V usage is TRBV6-4 and J usage is TRBJ2-2, with 7 positions matching TRBD2. The V gene's germline CDR1 is MRHNA and CDR2 SNTAGT. The CDR3 has 18 residues. V was clipped by 6 bases and J by 0 bases; unmatched bases: 13.

CDR3 in DNA: TGCAGCGTTGAGAGACAGCGGGGCCGGGGCGAGCAGTACTTC. Residues: CSVERQRGRGEQYF. This sequence joins TRBV29-1 and TRBJ2-7, with 7 bases aligning to TRBD2. This CDR3 has 14 amino acids. With V trimmed by 3 bases and J by 6 bases, 11 bases remained unmatched. Germline CDR1 is SQVTM and CDR2 is ANQGSEA.

V is TRBV5-6 and J is TRBJ2-5; 8 nucleotides line up with TRBD2. CDR3 size: 17 residues. Germline trimming cut 2 bases from V and 2 bases from J; bases unmatched to any gene: 11. Germline lookup yields CDR1 SGHDT and CDR2 YYEEEE. CDR3 DNA sequence: TGTGCCAGCAGCTTTTTCCGAACCCCTAGCGGGCAAGAGACCCAGTACTTC. This codes for CASSFFRTPSGQETQYF.

The V and J genes are TRBV5-1 and TRBJ2-5; no clear D. The V gene's germline CDR1 is SGHRS and CDR2 YFSETQ. Between the trimmed V and J ends, which lost 0 bases and 2 bases, there was a span of 14 bases. The CDR3 spans 16 residues. CDR3 sequence reads: CASSLGAVAEQETQYF. The CDR3 DNA sequence: TGCGCCAGCAGCTTGGGGGCCGTCGCTGAGCAAGAGACCCAGTACTTC.